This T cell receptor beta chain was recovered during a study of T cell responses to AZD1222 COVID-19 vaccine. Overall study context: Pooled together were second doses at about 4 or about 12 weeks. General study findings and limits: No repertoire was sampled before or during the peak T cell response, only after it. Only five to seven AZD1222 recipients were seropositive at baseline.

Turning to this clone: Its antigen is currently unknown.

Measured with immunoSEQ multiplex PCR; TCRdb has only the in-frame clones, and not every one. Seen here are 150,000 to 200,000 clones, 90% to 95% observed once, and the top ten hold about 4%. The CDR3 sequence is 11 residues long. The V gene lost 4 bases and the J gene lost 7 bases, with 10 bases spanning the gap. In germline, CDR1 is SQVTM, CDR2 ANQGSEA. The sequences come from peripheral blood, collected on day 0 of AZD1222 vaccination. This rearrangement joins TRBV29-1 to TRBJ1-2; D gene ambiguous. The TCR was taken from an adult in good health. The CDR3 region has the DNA TGCAGCGTTGCGGCATTCCGTGGCTACACCTTC. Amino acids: CSVAAFRGYTF.